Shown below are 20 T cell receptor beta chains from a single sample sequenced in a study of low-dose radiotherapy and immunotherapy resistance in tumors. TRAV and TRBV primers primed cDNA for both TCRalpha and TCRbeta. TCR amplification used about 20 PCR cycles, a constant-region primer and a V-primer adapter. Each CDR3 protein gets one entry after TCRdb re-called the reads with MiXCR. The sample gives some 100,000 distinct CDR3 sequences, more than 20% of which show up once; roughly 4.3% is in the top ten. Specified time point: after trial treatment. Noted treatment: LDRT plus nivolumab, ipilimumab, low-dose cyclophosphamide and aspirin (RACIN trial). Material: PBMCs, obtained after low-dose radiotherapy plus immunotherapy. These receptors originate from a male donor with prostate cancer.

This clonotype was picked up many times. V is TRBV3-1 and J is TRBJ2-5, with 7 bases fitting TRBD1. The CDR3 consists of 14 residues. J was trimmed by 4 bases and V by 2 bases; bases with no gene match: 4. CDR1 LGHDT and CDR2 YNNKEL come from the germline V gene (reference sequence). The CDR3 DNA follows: TGTGCCAGCAGCCAAATACAGGGGTCAGAGACCCAGTACTTC. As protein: CASSQIQGSETQYF.

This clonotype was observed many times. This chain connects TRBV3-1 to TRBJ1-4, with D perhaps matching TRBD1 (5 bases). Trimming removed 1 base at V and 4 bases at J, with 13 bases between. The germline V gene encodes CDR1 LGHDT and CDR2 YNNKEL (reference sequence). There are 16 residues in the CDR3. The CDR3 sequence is CASSQGYRDGNEKLFF. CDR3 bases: TGTGCCAGCAGCCAAGGATACCGGGACGGTAATGAAAAACTGTTTTTT.

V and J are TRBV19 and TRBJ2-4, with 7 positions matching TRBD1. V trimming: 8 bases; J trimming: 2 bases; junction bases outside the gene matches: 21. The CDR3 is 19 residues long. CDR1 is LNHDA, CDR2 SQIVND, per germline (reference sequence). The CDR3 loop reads CASGYRGQAGDGTKNIQYF. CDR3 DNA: TGTGCCAGTGGATACAGGGGTCAGGCGGGTGATGGAACCAAAAACATTCAGTACTTC. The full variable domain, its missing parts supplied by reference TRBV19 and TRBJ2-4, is DGGITQSPKYLFRKEGQNVTLSCEQNLNHDAMYWYRQDPGQGLRLIYYSQIVNDFQKGDIAEGYSVSREKKESFPLTVTSAQKNPTAFYLCASGYRGQAGDGTKNIQYFGAGTRLSVL.

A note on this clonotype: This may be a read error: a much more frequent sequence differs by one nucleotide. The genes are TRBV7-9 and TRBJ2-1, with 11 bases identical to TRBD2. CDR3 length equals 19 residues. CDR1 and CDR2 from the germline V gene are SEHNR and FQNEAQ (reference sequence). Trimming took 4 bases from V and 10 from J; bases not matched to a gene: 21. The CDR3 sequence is CASSSSGGRAAVPSYEQFF. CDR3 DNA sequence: TGTGCCAGCAGCTCTAGCGGGGGGCGCGCGGCCGTCCCCTCCTACGAGCAGTTCTTC.

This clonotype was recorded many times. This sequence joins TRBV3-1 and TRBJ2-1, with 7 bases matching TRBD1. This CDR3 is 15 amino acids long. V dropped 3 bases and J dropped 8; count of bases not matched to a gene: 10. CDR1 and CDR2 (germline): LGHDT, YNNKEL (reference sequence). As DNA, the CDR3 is TGTGCCAGCAGCCACCGAAAGACCGGGACAGATGAGCAGTTCTTC. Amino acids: CASSHRKTGTDEQFF.

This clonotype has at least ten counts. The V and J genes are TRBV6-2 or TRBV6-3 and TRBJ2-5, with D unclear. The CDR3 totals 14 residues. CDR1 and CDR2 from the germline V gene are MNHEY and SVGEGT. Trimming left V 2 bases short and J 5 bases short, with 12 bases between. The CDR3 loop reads CASSYGRLGETQYF. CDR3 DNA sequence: TGTGCCAGCAGTTACGGCAGGTTAGGGGAGACCCAGTACTTC.

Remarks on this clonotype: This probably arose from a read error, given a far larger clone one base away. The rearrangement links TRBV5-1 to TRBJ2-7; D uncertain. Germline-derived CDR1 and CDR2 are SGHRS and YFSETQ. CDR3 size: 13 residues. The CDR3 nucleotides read TGCGCCTGCAGCTTCGGGCCCGTCAATGAGCAGTACTTC. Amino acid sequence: CACSFGPVNEQYF.

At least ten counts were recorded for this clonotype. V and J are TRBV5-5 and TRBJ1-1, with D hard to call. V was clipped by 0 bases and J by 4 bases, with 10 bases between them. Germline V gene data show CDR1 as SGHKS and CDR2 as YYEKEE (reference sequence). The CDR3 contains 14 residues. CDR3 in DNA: TGTGCCAGCAGCTTGGGTGTTCCGTTCACTGAAGCTTTCTTT. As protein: CASSLGVPFTEAFF. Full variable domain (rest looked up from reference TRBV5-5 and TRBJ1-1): DAGVTQSPTHLIKTRGQQVTLRCSPISGHKSVSWYQQVLGQGPQFIFQYYEKEERGRGNFPDRFSARQFPNYSSELNVNALLLGDSALYLCASSLGVPFTEAFFGQGTRLTVV.

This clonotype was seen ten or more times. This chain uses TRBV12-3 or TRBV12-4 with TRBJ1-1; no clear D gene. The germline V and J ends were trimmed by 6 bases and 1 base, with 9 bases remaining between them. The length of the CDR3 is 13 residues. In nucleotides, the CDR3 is TGTGCCAGCAGCCTAGGACCGAACACTGAAGCTTTCTTT. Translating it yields CASSLGPNTEAFF.

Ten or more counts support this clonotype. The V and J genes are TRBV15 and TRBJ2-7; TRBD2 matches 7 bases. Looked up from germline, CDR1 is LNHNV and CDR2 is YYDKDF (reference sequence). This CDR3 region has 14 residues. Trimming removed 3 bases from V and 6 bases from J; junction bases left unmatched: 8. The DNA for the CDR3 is TGTGCCACCAGCAGTTTTCAGGGAGGGGTCGAGCAGTACTTC. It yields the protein CATSSFQGGVEQYF. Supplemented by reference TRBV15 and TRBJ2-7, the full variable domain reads DAMVIQNPRYQVTQFGKPVTLSCSQTLNHNVMYWYQQKSSQAPKLLFHYYDKDFNNEADTPDNFQSRRPNTSFCFLDIRSPGLGDTAMYLCATSSFQGGVEQYFGPGTRLTVT.

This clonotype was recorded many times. The DNA for the CDR3 is TGTGCCAGCTCACTCGAGGTGGGGCTTCACACAGATACGCAGTATTTT. It encodes CASSLEVGLHTDTQYF. The chain recombines TRBV18 with TRBJ2-3, with a possible D match to TRBD1 (5 bases). In germline, CDR1 is KGHSH, CDR2 LQKENI. V was trimmed by 4 bases and J by 2 bases, leaving 16 bases between them. This CDR3 contains 16 residues.

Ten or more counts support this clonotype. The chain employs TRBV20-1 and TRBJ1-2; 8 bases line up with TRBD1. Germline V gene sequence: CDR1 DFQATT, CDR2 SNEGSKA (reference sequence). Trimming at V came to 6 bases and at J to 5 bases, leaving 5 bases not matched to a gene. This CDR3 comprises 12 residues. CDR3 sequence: CSANRGGYGYTF. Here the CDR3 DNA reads TGCAGTGCCAACAGGGGGGGGTATGGCTACACCTTC.

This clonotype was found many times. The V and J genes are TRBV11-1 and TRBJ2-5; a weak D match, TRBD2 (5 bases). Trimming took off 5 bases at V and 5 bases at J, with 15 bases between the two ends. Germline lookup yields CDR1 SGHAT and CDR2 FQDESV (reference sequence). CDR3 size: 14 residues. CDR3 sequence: CASSLGRERETQYF. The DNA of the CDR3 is TGTGCCAGCAGCCTGGGTAGGGAGAGGGAGACCCAGTACTTC. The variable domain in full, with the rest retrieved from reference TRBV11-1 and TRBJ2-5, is EAEVAQSPRYKITEKSQAVAFWCDPISGHATLYWYRQILGQGPELLVQFQDESVVDDSQLPKDRFSAERLKGVDSTLKIQPAELGDSAMYLCASSLGRERETQYFGPGTRLLVL.

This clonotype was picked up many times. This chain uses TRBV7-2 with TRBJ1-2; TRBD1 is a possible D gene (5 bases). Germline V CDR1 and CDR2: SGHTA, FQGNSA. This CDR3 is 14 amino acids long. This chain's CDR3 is CAGTPLGSNYGYTF. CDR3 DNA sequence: TGTGCTGGGACTCCTCTAGGGAGTAACTATGGCTACACCTTC.

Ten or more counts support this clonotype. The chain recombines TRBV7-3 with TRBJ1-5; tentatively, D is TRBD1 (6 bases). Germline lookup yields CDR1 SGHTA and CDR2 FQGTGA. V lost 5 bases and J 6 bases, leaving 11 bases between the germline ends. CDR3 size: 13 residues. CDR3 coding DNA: TGTGCCAGCAGCGAGTCAGGGGTTCAGCCCCAGCATTTT. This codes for CASSESGVQPQHF.

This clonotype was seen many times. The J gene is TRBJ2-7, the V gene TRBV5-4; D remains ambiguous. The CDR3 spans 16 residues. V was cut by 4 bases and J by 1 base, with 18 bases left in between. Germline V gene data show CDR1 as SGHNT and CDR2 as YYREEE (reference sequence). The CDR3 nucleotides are TGTGCCAGCAGCCCTTGGAGTGGGGTTGGTTCCTACGAGCAGTACTTC. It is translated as CASSPWSGVGSYEQYF. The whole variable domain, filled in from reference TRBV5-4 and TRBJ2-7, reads ETGVTQSPTHLIKTRGQQVTLRCSSQSGHNTVSWYQQALGQGPQFIFQYYREEENGRGNFPPRFSGLQFPNYSSELNVNALELDDSALYLCASSPWSGVGSYEQYFGPGTRLTVT.

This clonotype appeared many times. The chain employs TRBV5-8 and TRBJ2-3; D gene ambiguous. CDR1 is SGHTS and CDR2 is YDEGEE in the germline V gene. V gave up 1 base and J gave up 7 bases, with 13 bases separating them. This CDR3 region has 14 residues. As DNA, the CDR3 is TGTGCCAGCAGCTTGCTCGGGTCTACGAATACGCAGTATTTT. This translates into CASSLLGSTNTQYF.

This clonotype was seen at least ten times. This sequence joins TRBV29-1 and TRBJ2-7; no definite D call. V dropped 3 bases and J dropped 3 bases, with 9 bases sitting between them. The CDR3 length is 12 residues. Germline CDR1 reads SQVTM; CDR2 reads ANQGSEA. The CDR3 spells CSVDVAGYEQYF. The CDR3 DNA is TGCAGCGTTGATGTCGCCGGCTACGAGCAGTACTTC.

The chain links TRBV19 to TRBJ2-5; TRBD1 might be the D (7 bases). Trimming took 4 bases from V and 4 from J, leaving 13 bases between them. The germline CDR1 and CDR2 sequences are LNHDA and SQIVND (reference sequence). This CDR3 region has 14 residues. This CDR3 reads CASSRGRGVETQYF. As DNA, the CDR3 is TGTGCCAGTAGTAGGGGCAGGGGGGTAGAGACCCAGTACTTC.

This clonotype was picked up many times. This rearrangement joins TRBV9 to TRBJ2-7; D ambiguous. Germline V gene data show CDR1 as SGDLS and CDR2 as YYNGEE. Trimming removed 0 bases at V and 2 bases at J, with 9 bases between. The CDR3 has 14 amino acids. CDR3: CASSVGTDAYEQYF. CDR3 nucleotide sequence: TGTGCCAGCAGCGTAGGGACGGATGCCTACGAGCAGTACTTC.